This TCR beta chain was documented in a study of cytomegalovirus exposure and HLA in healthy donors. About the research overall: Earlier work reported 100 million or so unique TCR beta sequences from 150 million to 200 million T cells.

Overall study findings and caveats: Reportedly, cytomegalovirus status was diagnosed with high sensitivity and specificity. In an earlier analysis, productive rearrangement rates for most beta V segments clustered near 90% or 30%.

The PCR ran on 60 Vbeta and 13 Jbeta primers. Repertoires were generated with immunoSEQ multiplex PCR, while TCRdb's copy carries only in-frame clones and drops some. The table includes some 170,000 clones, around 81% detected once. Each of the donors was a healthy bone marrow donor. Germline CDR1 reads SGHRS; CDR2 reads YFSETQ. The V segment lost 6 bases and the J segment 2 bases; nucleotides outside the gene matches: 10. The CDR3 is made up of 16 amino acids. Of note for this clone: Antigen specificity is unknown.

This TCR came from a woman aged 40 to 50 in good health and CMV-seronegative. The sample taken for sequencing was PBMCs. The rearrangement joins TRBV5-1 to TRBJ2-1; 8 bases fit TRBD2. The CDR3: CASTPGGGGPYNEQFF. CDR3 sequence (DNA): TGCGCCAGCACCCCGGGAGGGGGAGGGCCCTACAATGAGCAGTTCTTC.